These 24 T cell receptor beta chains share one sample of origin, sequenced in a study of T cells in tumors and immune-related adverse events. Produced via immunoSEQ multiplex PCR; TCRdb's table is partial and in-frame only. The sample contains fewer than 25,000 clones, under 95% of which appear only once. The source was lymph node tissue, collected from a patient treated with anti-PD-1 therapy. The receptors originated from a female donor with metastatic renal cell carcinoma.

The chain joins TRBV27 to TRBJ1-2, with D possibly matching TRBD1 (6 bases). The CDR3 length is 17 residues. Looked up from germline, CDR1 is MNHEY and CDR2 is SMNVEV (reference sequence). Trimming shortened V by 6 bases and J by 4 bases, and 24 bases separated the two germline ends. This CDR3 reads CASSRRGGVGSFYGYTF. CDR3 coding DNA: TGTGCCAGCAGCCGCCGAGGGGGGGTGGGTTCTTTCTATGGCTACACCTTC.

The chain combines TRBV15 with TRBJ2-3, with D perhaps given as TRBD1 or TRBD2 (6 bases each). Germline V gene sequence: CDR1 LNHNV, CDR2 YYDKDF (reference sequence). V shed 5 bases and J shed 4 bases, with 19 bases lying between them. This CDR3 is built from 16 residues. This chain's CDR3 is CATSHLGGGEPDTQYF. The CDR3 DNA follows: TGTGCCACCAGCCATCTAGGGGGAGGTGAACCAGATACGCAGTATTTT.

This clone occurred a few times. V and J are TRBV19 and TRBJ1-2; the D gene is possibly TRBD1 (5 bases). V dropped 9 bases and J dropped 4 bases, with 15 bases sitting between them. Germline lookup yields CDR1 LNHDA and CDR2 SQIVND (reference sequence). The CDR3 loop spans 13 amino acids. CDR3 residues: CASLSDQGYGYTF. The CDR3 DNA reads TGTGCCAGCCTATCGGATCAGGGCTATGGCTACACCTTC.

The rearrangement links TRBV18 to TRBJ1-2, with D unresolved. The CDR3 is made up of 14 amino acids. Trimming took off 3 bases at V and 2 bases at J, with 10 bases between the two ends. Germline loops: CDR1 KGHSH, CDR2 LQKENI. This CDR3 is CASSPGVVNYGYTF. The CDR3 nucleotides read TGTGCCAGCTCACCCGGGGTTGTCAACTATGGCTACACCTTC.

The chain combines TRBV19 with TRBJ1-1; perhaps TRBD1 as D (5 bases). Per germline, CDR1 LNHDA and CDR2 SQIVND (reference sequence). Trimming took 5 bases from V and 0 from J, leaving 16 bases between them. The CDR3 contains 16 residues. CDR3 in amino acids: CASSPPTDRMNTEAFF. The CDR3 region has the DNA TGTGCCAGTAGTCCCCCGACAGACCGAATGAACACTGAAGCTTTCTTT.

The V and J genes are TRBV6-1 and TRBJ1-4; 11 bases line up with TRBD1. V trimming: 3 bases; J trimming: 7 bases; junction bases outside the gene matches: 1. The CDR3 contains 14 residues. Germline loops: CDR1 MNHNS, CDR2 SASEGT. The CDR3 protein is CASSEGQGVEKLFF. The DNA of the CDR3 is TGTGCCAGCAGTGAGGGACAGGGGGTTGAAAAACTGTTTTTT.

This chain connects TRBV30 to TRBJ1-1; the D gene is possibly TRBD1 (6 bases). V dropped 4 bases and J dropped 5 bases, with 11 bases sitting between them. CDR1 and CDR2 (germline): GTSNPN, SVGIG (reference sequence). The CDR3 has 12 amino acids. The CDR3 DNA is TGTGCCTGGAACGGGGGCCGGACTGAAGCTTTCTTT. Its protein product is CAWNGGRTEAFF. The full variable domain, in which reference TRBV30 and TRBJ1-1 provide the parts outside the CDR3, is SQTIHQWPATLVQPVGSPLSLECTVEGTSNPNLYWYRQAAGRGLQLLFYSVGIGQISSEVPQNLSASRPQDRQFILSSKKLLLSDSGFYLCAWNGGRTEAFFGQGTRLTVV.

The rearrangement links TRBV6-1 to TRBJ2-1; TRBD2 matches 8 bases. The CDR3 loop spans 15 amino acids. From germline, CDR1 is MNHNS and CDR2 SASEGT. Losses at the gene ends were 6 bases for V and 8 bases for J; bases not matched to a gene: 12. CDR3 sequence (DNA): TGTGCCAGCAGGGTTAGGGGACTAGAAGGGGATGAGCAGTTCTTC. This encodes CASRVRGLEGDEQFF.

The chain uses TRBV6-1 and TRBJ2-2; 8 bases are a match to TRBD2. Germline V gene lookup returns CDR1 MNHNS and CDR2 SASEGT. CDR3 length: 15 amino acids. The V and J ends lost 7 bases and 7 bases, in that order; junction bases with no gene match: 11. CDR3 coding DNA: TGTGCCAGCACGGGGGGGAGAGTTTCTGGCGGGGAGCTGTTTTTT. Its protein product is CASTGGRVSGGELFF.

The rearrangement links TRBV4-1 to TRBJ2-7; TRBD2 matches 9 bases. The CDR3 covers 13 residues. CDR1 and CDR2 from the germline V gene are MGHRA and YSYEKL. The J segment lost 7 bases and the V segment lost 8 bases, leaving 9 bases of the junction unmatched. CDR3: CASAASGNGEQYF. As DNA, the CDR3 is TGCGCCAGCGCGGCTAGCGGGAATGGGGAGCAGTACTTC.

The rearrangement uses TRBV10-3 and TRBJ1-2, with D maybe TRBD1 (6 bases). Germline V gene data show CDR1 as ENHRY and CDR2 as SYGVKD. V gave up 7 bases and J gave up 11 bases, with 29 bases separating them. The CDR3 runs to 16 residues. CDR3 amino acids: CAITRGGSGSERGYTF. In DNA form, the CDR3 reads TGTGCCATCACCCGCGGGGGCTCAGGCTCCGAAAGGGGGTACACCTTC.

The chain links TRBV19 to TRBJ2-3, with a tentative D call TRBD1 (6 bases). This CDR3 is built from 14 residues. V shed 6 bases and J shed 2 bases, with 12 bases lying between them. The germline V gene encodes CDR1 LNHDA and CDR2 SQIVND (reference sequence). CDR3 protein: CASRGGVTTDTQYF. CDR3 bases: TGTGCCAGTAGAGGGGGAGTGACCACAGATACGCAGTATTTT.

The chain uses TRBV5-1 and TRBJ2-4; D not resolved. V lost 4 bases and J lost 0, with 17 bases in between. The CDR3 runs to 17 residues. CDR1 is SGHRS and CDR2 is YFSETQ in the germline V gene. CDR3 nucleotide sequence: TGCGCCAGCAGCGTAGAAGCCGGATCGCTAGCCAAAAACATTCAGTACTTC. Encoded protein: CASSVEAGSLAKNIQYF. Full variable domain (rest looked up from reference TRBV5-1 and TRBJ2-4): KAGVTQTPRYLIKTRGQQVTLSCSPISGHRSVSWYQQTPGQGLQFLFEYFSETQRNKGNFPGRFSGRQFSNSRSEMNVSTLELGDSALYLCASSVEAGSLAKNIQYFGAGTRLSVL.

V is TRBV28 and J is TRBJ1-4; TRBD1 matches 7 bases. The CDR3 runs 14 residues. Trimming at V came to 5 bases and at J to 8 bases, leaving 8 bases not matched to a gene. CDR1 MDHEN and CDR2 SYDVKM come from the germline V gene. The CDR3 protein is CASSQGGRSEKLFF. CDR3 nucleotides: TGTGCCAGCAGTCAGGGGGGAAGAAGCGAAAAACTGTTTTTT.

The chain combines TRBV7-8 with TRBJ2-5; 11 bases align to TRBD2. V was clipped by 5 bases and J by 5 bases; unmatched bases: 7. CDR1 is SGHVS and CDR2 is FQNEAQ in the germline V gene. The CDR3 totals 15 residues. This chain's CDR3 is CASSRIWTSGETQYF. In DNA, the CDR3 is TGTGCCAGCAGCCGAATTTGGACTAGCGGGGAGACCCAGTACTTC. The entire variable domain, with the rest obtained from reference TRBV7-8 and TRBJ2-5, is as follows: GAGVSQSPRYKVAKRGQDVALRCDPISGHVSLFWYQQALGQGPEFLTYFQNEAQLDKSGLPSDRFFAERPEGSVSTLKIQRTQQEDSAVYLCASSRIWTSGETQYFGPGTRLLVL.

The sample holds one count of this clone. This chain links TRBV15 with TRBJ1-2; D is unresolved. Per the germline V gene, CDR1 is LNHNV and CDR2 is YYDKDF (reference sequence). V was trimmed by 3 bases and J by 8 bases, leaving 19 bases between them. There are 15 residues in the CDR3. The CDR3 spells CATSREGLQTEGYTF. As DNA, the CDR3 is TGTGCCACCAGCAGGGAGGGATTGCAGACGGAAGGCTACACCTTC.

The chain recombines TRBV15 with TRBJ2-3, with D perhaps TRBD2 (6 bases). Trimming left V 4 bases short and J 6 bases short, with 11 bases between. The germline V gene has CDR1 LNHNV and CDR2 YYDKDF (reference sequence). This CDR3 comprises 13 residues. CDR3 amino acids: CATSKKLADTQYF. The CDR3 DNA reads TGTGCCACCAGCAAAAAGCTAGCGGATACGCAGTATTTT. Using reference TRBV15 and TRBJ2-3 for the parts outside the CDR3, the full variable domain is DAMVIQNPRYQVTQFGKPVTLSCSQTLNHNVMYWYQQKSSQAPKLLFHYYDKDFNNEADTPDNFQSRRPNTSFCFLDIRSPGLGDTAMYLCATSKKLADTQYFGPGTRLTVL.

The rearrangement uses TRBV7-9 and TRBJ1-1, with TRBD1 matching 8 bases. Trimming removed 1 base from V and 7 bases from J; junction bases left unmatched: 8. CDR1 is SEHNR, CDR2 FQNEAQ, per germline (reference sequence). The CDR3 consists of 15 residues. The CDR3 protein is CASSLGFGTGIEAFF. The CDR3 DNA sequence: TGTGCCAGCAGCTTAGGCTTCGGGACAGGAATTGAAGCTTTCTTT.

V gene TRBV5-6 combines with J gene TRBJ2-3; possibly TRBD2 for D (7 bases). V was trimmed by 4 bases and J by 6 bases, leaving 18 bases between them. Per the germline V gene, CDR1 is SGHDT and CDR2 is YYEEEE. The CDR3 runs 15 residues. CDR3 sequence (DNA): TGTGCCAGCAGCGTTCTGAGGGGGGGCCCTGATACGCAGTATTTT. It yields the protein CASSVLRGGPDTQYF.

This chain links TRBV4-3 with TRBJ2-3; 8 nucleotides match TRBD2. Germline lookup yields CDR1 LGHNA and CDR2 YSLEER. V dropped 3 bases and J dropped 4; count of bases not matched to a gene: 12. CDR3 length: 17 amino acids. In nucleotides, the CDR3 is TGCGCCAGCAGCCAGGCCCGGGGGGGGCCACCAGCAGATACGCAGTATTTT. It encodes CASSQARGGPPADTQYF.

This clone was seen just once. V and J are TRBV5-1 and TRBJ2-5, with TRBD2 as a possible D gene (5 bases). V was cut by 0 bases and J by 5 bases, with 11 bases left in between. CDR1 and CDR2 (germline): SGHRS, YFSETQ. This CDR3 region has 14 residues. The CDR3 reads CASSLDPGGETQYF. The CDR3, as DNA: TGCGCCAGCAGCTTGGATCCAGGCGGGGAGACCCAGTACTTC.

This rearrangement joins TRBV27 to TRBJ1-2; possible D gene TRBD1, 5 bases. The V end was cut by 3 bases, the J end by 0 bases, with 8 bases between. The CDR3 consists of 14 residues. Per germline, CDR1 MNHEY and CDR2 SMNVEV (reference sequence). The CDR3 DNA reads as TGTGCCAGCAGTTTCGGGGGAGCTAACTATGGCTACACCTTC. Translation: CASSFGGANYGYTF.

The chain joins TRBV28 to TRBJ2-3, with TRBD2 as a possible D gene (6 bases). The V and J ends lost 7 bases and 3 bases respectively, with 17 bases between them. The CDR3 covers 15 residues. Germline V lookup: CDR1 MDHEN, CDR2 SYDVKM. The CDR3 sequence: CASTRAWGETDTQYF. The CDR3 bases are TGTGCCAGCACCCGGGCCTGGGGGGAGACAGATACGCAGTATTTT.

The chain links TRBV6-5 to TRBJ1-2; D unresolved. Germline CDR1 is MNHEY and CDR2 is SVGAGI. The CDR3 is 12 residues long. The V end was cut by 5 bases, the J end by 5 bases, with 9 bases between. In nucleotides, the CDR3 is TGTGCCAGCAGTCGGGATAGATATGGCTACACCTTC. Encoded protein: CASSRDRYGYTF.